The clone carrying this TCR beta chain was picked up many times. An end of the junction differs from the germline gene, which may be a read error. The time point denotes: sample taken at primary tumor resection. Donors were roughly 72 untreated early-stage non-small cell lung cancer patients. The input material, whole RNA from tumor, nontumor lung or frozen PBMC, was sequenced unsorted. This specimen belongs to a study of spatial heterogeneity in lung cancer. Study context: Sequences of the beta chain were consistently detected in greater numbers than alpha-chain sequences.

The germline V gene encodes CDR1 SGHRS and CDR2 YFSETQ. The CDR3 spans 15 residues. TCR cDNA molecules were tagged individually, and each one carried a unique molecular identifier. TCRdb recomputed calls from the 5' RACE reads with MiXCR, one row per CDR3 protein. The table includes 50,000 to 75,000 distinct CDR3 sequences, approximately 6.3% detected once. The specimen was PBMCs, collected at surgery. This clonotype originated in a female donor with early-stage non-small cell lung cancer. The rearrangement joins TRBV5-1 to TRBJ1-3; tentatively, D is TRBD1 (5 bases). CDR3 region: CASSLRAGSGNTIYF. The CDR3 DNA reads as TGCGCCAGCAGCTTGCGAGCAGGGTCTGGCAACACCATATATTTT.